This T cell receptor beta chain is drawn from a study of CXCR3-negative and CXCR3-positive naive CD8 T cells. Germline-derived CDR1 and CDR2 are SQVTM and ANQGSEA. This CDR3 is 11 amino acids long. With respect to this clonotype: Its antigen remains unknown.

The study made its TRB cDNA libraries by 5' RACE, adding UMI labels. One entry per CDR3 protein, without DNA, is what TCRdb gives after re-calling the 5' RACE reads. Here the sample table reports tens of thousands of distinct CDR3 sequences. Within the CD8+ T cell compartment, naive cells were CD45RO-CCR7+CD27+CD95-. Whole-study findings and limits: The TRB CDR3s that CXCR3-positive naive cells carried were more hydrophobic than those of CXCR3-negative naive cells. Both naive subsets had comparably high diversity; memory CD8+ cells much lower.

The receptor was isolated from a human donor in good health. Some clones in this sample may be carry-over from other donors' samples. V usage is TRBV29-1 and J usage is TRBJ2-3; there is no DNA to check the TCRdb D call of TRBD1. Material: naive CXCR3+ CD8+ T cells from blood. This sample's subset: CD45RO-CCR7+CD27+CD95- naive CD8+ T cells expressing CXCR3 (TNR3+). The CDR3 here is CSVVEQGNSGF.